Listed here are 28 T cell receptor beta chains from one sample, sequenced in a study of identical twins. TCRdb reanalysed the 5' RACE reads using MiXCR and keeps one entry per CDR3 protein. The data contain about 690,000 distinct CDR3 sequences, 5.5% to 6.5% of them singletons. The material sequenced was naive T cells sorted from blood. The receptors come from a man between 18 and 35 years old in good health.

The sample holds many counts of this clonotype. This chain joins TRBV5-1 and TRBJ2-1; 9 positions match TRBD2. V shed 0 bases, J shed 9 bases, and the junction held 16 bases outside the gene matches. This CDR3 comprises 18 residues. Germline V gives CDR1 SGHRS, CDR2 YFSETQ. Written as DNA, the CDR3 is TGCGCCAGCAGCTTGGGGTCTTCCGCTGGCGGGAGGGGTGGTGAGCAGTTCTTC. This sequence encodes CASSLGSSAGGRGGEQFF.

This clonotype was recorded at least ten times. This chain links TRBV7-3 with TRBJ2-1, with TRBD2 identical over 7 bases. This CDR3 is 13 amino acids long. CDR1 and CDR2 (germline): SGHTA, FQGTGA. Trimming took 1 base from V and 9 from J; bases not matched to a gene: 3. The CDR3 reads CASSLIWEGEQFF. The CDR3, as DNA: TGTGCCAGCAGCTTAATCTGGGAGGGTGAGCAGTTCTTC.

There are many counts of this clonotype. The CDR3 DNA follows: TGTGCCAGCAGGGATAACGGGAAGAATGAGCAGTTCTTC. The encoded protein is CASRDNGKNEQFF. V gene TRBV12-3 or TRBV12-4 combines with J gene TRBJ2-1; D may be TRBD2 (5 bases). V gave up 6 bases and J gave up 7 bases, with 13 bases separating them. The CDR3 contains 13 residues.

This clonotype was observed a few times. The chain employs TRBV7-9 and TRBJ2-3; the D is unclear. The V gene lost 8 bases and the J gene lost 4 bases, with 13 bases spanning the gap. CDR1 SEHNR and CDR2 FQNEAQ come from the germline V gene (reference sequence). This CDR3 is 13 amino acids long. The CDR3 bases are TGTGCCAGCCCTCGCGGCCTCCCAGATACGCAGTATTTT. It is translated as CASPRGLPDTQYF. Combining the CDR3 with reference TRBV7-9 and TRBJ2-3 gives the whole variable domain DTGVSQNPRHKITKRGQNVTFRCDPISEHNRLYWYRQTLGQGPEFLTYFQNEAQLEKSRLLSDRFSAERPKGSFSTLEIQRTEQGDSAMYLCASPRGLPDTQYFGPGTRLTVL.

The V call is TRBV28, the J call TRBJ2-5, with TRBD2 matching 10 bases. The V and J ends lost 4 bases and 5 bases, in that order; junction bases with no gene match: 13. CDR1 is MDHEN and CDR2 is SYDVKM in the germline V gene. This CDR3 is 17 amino acids long. CDR3 in DNA: TGTGCCAGCAGTTCAGGACTAGCGGCAAGCACCGGGGAGACCCAGTACTTC. Its protein is CASSSGLAASTGETQYF.

This clonotype was counted a few times. The chain recombines TRBV30 with TRBJ2-7; no clear D. CDR1 is GTSNPN and CDR2 is SVGIG in the germline V gene (reference sequence). V was shortened by 1 base and J by 1 base, with 8 bases between the two germline ends. The CDR3 loop spans 13 amino acids. The CDR3 DNA reads TGTGCCTGGAGTGGCCTGGAATCCTACGAGCAGTACTTC. It codes for CAWSGLESYEQYF.

This rearrangement joins TRBV29-1 to TRBJ2-5, with D possibly being TRBD1 (6 bases). CDR1 is SQVTM, CDR2 ANQGSEA, per germline. The CDR3 runs to 12 residues. Trimming left V 7 bases short and J 4 bases short, with 13 bases between. The CDR3 sequence: CSATQGRETQYF. In DNA, the CDR3 is TGCAGCGCGACCCAGGGGAGAGAGACCCAGTACTTC.

This clonotype appeared many times. The chain carries TRBV24-1 and TRBJ2-3; TRBD2 is a possible D gene (5 bases). The CDR3 is made up of 18 amino acids. The germline V gene encodes CDR1 KGHDR and CDR2 SFDVKD. The V gene lost 9 bases and the J gene lost 4 bases, with 28 bases spanning the gap. This CDR3 reads CATGSNNPALASADTQYF. CDR3 coding DNA: TGTGCCACCGGGTCTAACAACCCGGCTCTAGCTAGTGCAGATACGCAGTATTTT.

J is TRBJ2-5 and V is TRBV5-1, with TRBD2 matching over 9 bases. CDR1 SGHRS and CDR2 YFSETQ come from the germline V gene. The CDR3 is made up of 16 amino acids. V shed 1 base, J shed 1 base, and the junction held 5 bases outside the gene matches. The CDR3 region has the DNA TGCGCCAGCAGCTTGATGGCTAGCGGGGTCCAAGAGACCCAGTACTTC. Residues: CASSLMASGVQETQYF.

This clonotype was counted at least ten times. The chain is built from TRBV2 and TRBJ1-1; D might be TRBD1 (5 bases). The CDR3 consists of 15 residues. Germline CDR1 and CDR2: SNHLY and FYNNEI. Trimming took 4 bases from V and 0 from J, leaving 12 bases between them. The CDR3 spells CASSGEPTVNTEAFF. Here the CDR3 DNA reads TGTGCCAGCAGTGGAGAACCGACAGTGAACACTGAAGCTTTCTTT. The full variable domain, in which reference TRBV2 and TRBJ1-1 provide the parts outside the CDR3, is EPEVTQTPSHQVTQMGQEVILRCVPISNHLYFYWYRQILGQKVEFLVSFYNNEISEKSEIFDDQFSVERPDGSNFTLKIRSTKLEDSAMYFCASSGEPTVNTEAFFGQGTRLTVV.

The gene calls are TRBV7-9 and TRBJ2-5; D may be TRBD1 or TRBD2 (5 bases each). Germline loops: CDR1 SEHNR, CDR2 FQNEAQ (reference sequence). Trimming removed 5 bases at V and 1 base at J, with 14 bases between. This CDR3 region has 15 residues. The DNA for the CDR3 is TGTGCCAGCAGCGGGGGTTGGAGCGGCCAAGAGACCCAGTACTTC. Protein sequence: CASSGGWSGQETQYF.

This chain connects TRBV7-9 to TRBJ2-3, with D unclear. Germline V gives CDR1 SEHNR, CDR2 FQNEAQ (reference sequence). CDR3 length: 16 amino acids. Trimming took 4 bases from V and 0 from J, leaving 14 bases between them. The CDR3 region is CASSSLGRNSTDTQYF. The DNA for the CDR3 is TGTGCCAGCAGCTCCCTGGGCCGAAATAGCACAGATACGCAGTATTTT.

This clonotype was seen many times. The chain recombines TRBV5-1 with TRBJ2-3, with TRBD2 matching over 12 bases. The CDR3 length is 17 residues. Germline trimming cut 4 bases from V and 3 bases from J; bases unmatched to any gene: 9. CDR1 and CDR2 from the germline V gene are SGHRS and YFSETQ. This CDR3 is CASSQRTSGMGTDTQYF. The CDR3 DNA reads TGCGCCAGCAGCCAAAGGACTAGCGGGATGGGAACAGATACGCAGTATTTT.

This clonotype was observed many times. The J gene is TRBJ2-5, the V gene TRBV15, with TRBD1 as a possible D gene (5 bases). The germline V gene has CDR1 LNHNV and CDR2 YYDKDF (reference sequence). This CDR3 is built from 15 residues. The V gene lost 1 base and the J gene lost 2 bases, with 11 bases spanning the gap. The CDR3 spells CATSRGGFGQETQYF. The CDR3 DNA follows: TGTGCCACCAGCAGAGGGGGCTTCGGTCAAGAGACCCAGTACTTC.

This clonotype was seen repeatedly, ten times or more. CDR3 coding DNA: TGTGCCACCGGGCGCGGAATCGACGCGAACACCGGGGAGCTGTTTTTT. Translating gives CATGRGIDANTGELFF. J is TRBJ2-2 and V is TRBV10-3, with D hard to call. The CDR3 is made up of 16 amino acids. The germline V gene encodes CDR1 ENHRY and CDR2 SYGVKD. Trimming stripped 10 bases from V and 0 bases from J, with 18 bases between.

J is TRBJ1-2 and V is TRBV5-1, with 10 bases that match TRBD1. With 7 bases clipped from V and 7 bases from J, the junction kept 10 bases outside the gene matches. The CDR3 covers 14 residues. Per the germline V gene, CDR1 is SGHRS and CDR2 is YFSETQ. This chain's CDR3 is CASQNPGQGFGYTF. CDR3 bases: TGCGCCAGCCAAAATCCGGGACAGGGGTTTGGCTACACCTTC.

There are many counts of this clonotype. The chain couples TRBV12-3 or TRBV12-4 to TRBJ2-6; D not certain. Trimming left V 10 bases short and J 0 bases short, with 7 bases between. The CDR3 has 13 amino acids. The CDR3 coding sequence is TGTGCCACAGACAACTCTGGGGCCAACGTCCTGACTTTC. It translates to CATDNSGANVLTF.

This clonotype was seen at least ten times. The chain has TRBV12-3 or TRBV12-4 and TRBJ2-5; possibly TRBD2 for D (5 bases). The CDR3 has 16 residues. V was trimmed by 0 bases and J by 1 base, leaving 12 bases between them. The DNA for the CDR3 is TGTGCCAGCAGTTTAGCAGCGGCAAACCGCCAAGAGACCCAGTACTTC. Protein: CASSLAAANRQETQYF.

This sequence joins TRBV4-3 and TRBJ2-2; 8 bases match TRBD1. V was clipped by 2 bases and J by 6 bases; unmatched bases: 8. The CDR3 is 16 residues long. Germline V CDR1 and CDR2: LGHNA, YSLEER. The CDR3 loop reads CASSQRSTGASGELFF. The CDR3 DNA reads TGCGCCAGCAGCCAACGCTCGACAGGGGCGTCCGGGGAGCTGTTTTTT.

The table lists this clonotype with many counts. The chain is built from TRBV6-5 and TRBJ2-2; 7 nucleotides match TRBD2. Germline values: CDR1 MNHEY, CDR2 SVGAGI. The CDR3 is made up of 17 amino acids. Unmatched junction bases numbered 11, after V lost 2 bases and J lost 5 bases. CDR3 amino acids: CASSYNSGPGGTGELFF. CDR3 DNA sequence: TGTGCCAGCAGTTACAATAGCGGGCCCGGTGGGACCGGGGAGCTGTTTTTT.

This clonotype was seen repeatedly, ten times or more. The chain links TRBV14 to TRBJ2-1; D perhaps matches TRBD2 (5 bases). CDR1 and CDR2 (germline): SGHDN, FVKESK. This CDR3 contains 17 residues. Trimming shortened V by 4 bases and J by 5 bases, and 21 bases separated the two germline ends. The CDR3 loop reads CASSRARAGPLDNEQFF. CDR3 sequence (DNA): TGTGCCAGCAGCCGGGCGCGCGCGGGCCCCCTTGACAATGAGCAGTTCTTC.

This clonotype showed up many times. The gene calls are TRBV29-1 and TRBJ1-1; D is unclear. The V gene lost 1 base and the J gene lost 8 bases, with 14 bases spanning the gap. CDR3 length: 13 residues. Germline V gene data show CDR1 as SQVTM and CDR2 as ANQGSEA. CDR3 sequence (DNA): TGCAGCGTTGAAGCGCAGGCTGGTTGGGAAGCTTTCTTT. It is translated as CSVEAQAGWEAFF.

In this sample, this clonotype turned up many times. V gene TRBV5-1 combines with J gene TRBJ2-1, with a tentative D call TRBD2 (5 bases). The length of the CDR3 is 14 residues. Trimming pared 0 bases from V and 8 bases from J, leaving 12 bases between. The V gene's germline CDR1 is SGHRS and CDR2 YFSETQ. As DNA, the CDR3 is TGCGCCAGCAGCTTGGATACTAGTACCGATGAGCAGTTCTTC. Protein product: CASSLDTSTDEQFF.

The gene calls are TRBV11-3 and TRBJ2-5, with D tentatively TRBD2 (6 bases). The length of the CDR3 is 16 residues. CDR1 and CDR2 (germline): SGHNT, YENEEA. The ends were cut back, 1 base at V and 3 bases at J, with 15 bases in the middle. CDR3: CASSLGGASAKETQYF. The CDR3 DNA sequence: TGTGCCAGCAGCTTAGGCGGTGCTAGCGCTAAAGAGACCCAGTACTTC.

This clonotype was picked up many times. DNA of the CDR3: TGCAGCGGGGCAGCGATCACCGGGGAGCTGTTTTTT. It yields the protein CSGAAITGELFF. The chain uses TRBV29-1 and TRBJ2-2; D is undetermined. The CDR3 is 12 amino acids. Trimming shortened V by 7 bases and J by 4 bases, and 10 bases separated the two germline ends. CDR1 and CDR2 from the germline V gene are SQVTM and ANQGSEA.

This clonotype showed up just a few times. The chain is built from TRBV2 and TRBJ2-3; 7 positions agree with TRBD1. The CDR3 is 12 amino acids. Trimming cost V 7 bases and J 5 bases; bases outside gene matches: 3. Germline loops: CDR1 SNHLY, CDR2 FYNNEI. CDR3 DNA: TGTGCCAGCACCGGGACAGTAGATACGCAGTATTTT. This sequence encodes CASTGTVDTQYF.

The table lists this clonotype with many counts. V is TRBV20-1 and J is TRBJ1-4; D is possibly TRBD1 (6 bases). Germline V gives CDR1 DFQATT, CDR2 SNEGSKA (reference sequence). The germline V and J ends were trimmed by 0 bases and 1 base, with 9 bases remaining between them. CDR3 size: 15 residues. Here the CDR3 reads CSARDTDRTNEKLFF. The CDR3 DNA reads TGCAGTGCTAGAGATACGGACAGAACTAATGAAAAACTGTTTTTT.

This clonotype has at least ten counts. V gene TRBV20-1 combines with J gene TRBJ2-2; TRBD2 aligns across 9 bases. The CDR3 loop spans 17 amino acids. The J segment lost 9 bases and the V segment lost 0 bases, leaving 14 bases of the junction unmatched. Per germline, CDR1 DFQATT and CDR2 SNEGSKA (reference sequence). The CDR3 is CSARDLAGGQNDRELFF. Here the CDR3 DNA reads TGCAGTGCTAGAGATTTGGCGGGAGGGCAAAACGACCGGGAGCTGTTTTTT.